Reported below is one T cell receptor beta chain. What it binds is unknown. The data were obtained in a study of post-analysis software for immune sequencing data. Study as a whole: Clinical courses comprised relapsing-remitting, secondary progressive and progressive-relapsing multiple sclerosis.

Per the germline V gene, CDR1 is SGHRS and CDR2 is YFSETQ. The V end lost 4 bases, the J end lost 2 bases, and 13 bases lay between the germline ends. The CDR3 spans 15 residues. Unique-molecular-identifier-tagged TCR beta cDNA libraries were used. The authors obtained 500,000 to 600,000 cDNA molecules from roughly 1.1 to 9.2 million T cells. TCRdb ran MiXCR on the PCR reads and lists one entry per CDR3 protein. This repertoire shows approximately 690,000 distinct CDR3 sequences, approximately 59% found once; its top ten account for roughly 10%. Findings and limits, study-wide: Those samples that were prepared in the same batch co-clustered strongly by F measure. Higher frequency in patients than in controls was seen for roughly 5 TRBV segments, with TRBV5-6, TRBV5-1 and TRBV20-1 among them. Significantly lower normalized Chao1 diversity was found in patients with multiple sclerosis relative to controls.

The chain links TRBV5-1 to TRBJ2-1, with D perhaps TRBD2 (5 bases). Sequences were obtained from blood. This receptor was obtained from a girl aged 2-10 years with multiple sclerosis. The CDR3 protein is CASSGRVSAYNEQFF. CDR3 sequence (DNA): TGCGCCAGCAGCGGGAGAGTGAGCGCCTACAATGAGCAGTTCTTC.